This T cell receptor beta chain emerged from a study of T cell responses to AZD1222 COVID-19 vaccine. General study results and limits: Among vaccine-associated CD4 TCRs, coverage spanned spike, with dominance at 160-218 and 743-854. Nearly half of spike-specific TCRs reportedly go after variant regions that carry no mutations. At study baseline, merely six AZD1222 recipients were seropositive. None of the repertoires were sampled until the peak T cell response had passed.

The CDR3 sequence is 12 residues long. Germline V gene data show CDR1 as SNHLY and CDR2 as FYNNEI. Trimming removed 3 bases at V and 8 bases at J, with 5 bases between. Measured with immunoSEQ multiplex PCR; TCRdb has only the in-frame clones, and not every one. The sample contains 140,000 to 150,000 clones, just over 90% of which appear only once. As regards this clone: The target antigen is unknown.

The material was peripheral blood, obtained on day 0 of MenACWY control vaccination. The chain combines TRBV2 with TRBJ1-6; D is ambiguous. This receptor was identified in an adult in good health. CDR3 protein: CASSEGYSPLHF. DNA for the CDR3: TGTGCCAGCAGTGAGGGTTATTCACCCCTCCACTTT. The full variable domain, with the rest looked up from reference TRBV2 and TRBJ1-6, is EPEVTQTPSHQVTQMGQEVILRCVPISNHLYFYWYRQILGQKVEFLVSFYNNEISEKSEIFDDQFSVERPDGSNFTLKIRSTKLEDSAMYFCASSEGYSPLHFGNGTRLTVT.